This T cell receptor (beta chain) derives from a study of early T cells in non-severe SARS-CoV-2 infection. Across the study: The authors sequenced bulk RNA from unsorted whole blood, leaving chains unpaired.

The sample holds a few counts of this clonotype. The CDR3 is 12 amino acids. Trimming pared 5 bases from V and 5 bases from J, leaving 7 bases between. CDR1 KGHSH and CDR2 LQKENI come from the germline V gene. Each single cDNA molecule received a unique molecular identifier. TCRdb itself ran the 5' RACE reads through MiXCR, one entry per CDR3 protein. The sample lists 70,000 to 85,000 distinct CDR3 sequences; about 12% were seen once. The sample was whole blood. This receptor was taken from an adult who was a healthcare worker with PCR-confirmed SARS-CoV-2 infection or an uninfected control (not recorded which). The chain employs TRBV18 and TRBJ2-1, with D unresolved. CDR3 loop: CASSSTNNEQFF. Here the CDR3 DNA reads TGTGCCAGCTCATCGACAAACAATGAGCAGTTCTTC.